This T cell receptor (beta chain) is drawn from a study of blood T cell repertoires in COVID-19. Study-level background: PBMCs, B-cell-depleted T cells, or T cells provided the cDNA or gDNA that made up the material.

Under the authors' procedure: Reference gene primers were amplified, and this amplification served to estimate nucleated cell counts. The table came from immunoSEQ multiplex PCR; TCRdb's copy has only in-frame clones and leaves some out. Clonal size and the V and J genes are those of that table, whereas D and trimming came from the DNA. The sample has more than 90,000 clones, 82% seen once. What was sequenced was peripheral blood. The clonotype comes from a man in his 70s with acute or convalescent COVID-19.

The CDR3: CASSSLTVGKNIQYF. CDR3 bases: TGTGCCAGCAGCTCTCTGACAGTGGGCAAAAACATTCAGTACTTC. This chain uses TRBV7-9 with TRBJ2-4; perhaps TRBD1 as D (5 bases). CDR1 and CDR2 from the germline V gene are SEHNR and FQNEAQ (reference sequence). This CDR3 has 15 residues. The V end lost 4 bases, the J end lost 3 bases, and 13 bases lay between the germline ends.